Below are 25 T cell receptor beta chains sequenced from a single sample in a study of blood T cells in healthy people across ages. Then a second PCR, running roughly 7 to 11 cycles, was carried out with a sample-barcoded 5' primer and a J-beta primer mix. TCRdb analysed the 5' RACE reads with MiXCR anew, one entry per CDR3 protein. The sample lists roughly 2 million distinct CDR3 sequences; 49% were seen once. The sequencing input was blood. Receptor source: a woman in her thirties or forties in good health.

This clonotype was seen a few times. V usage is TRBV20-1 and J usage is TRBJ2-3; TRBD1 aligns across 7 bases. CDR3 length: 17 amino acids. The J segment lost 1 base and the V segment lost 3 bases, leaving 13 bases of the junction unmatched. CDR1 and CDR2 (germline): DFQATT, SNEGSKA (reference sequence). The chain's CDR3 is CSARIRATGVGTDTQYF. CDR3 nucleotide sequence: TGCAGTGCTAGGATTAGGGCCACAGGGGTGGGCACAGATACGCAGTATTTT.

This chain uses TRBV28 with TRBJ1-2; the D is unclear. CDR3 length: 14 residues. Germline V lookup: CDR1 MDHEN, CDR2 SYDVKM. Trimming pared 1 base from V and 8 bases from J, leaving 14 bases between. CDR3 DNA: TGTGCCAGCAGTTTATTAAGCCCCTCGGGCGGCTACACCTTC. It codes for CASSLLSPSGGYTF.

V is TRBV5-1 and J is TRBJ2-3; D unresolved. This CDR3 comprises 16 residues. CDR1 is SGHRS, CDR2 YFSETQ, per germline. V was pared by 0 bases and J by 3 bases, with 14 bases between. The DNA of the CDR3 is TGCGCCAGCAGCTTGGCCGAGGTAACACGGACAGATACGCAGTATTTT. Amino acids: CASSLAEVTRTDTQYF.

This sequence joins TRBV28 and TRBJ1-2; 8 bases fit TRBD1. Looked up from germline, CDR1 is MDHEN and CDR2 is SYDVKM. The CDR3 consists of 16 residues. The V gene end was trimmed by 4 bases and the J gene end by 7 bases; junction bases not matched to a gene: 14. The CDR3 DNA sequence: TGTGCCAGCAGTTATTTGGGAGGTAGGGACAGGCGTGGCTACACCTTC. Translating gives CASSYLGGRDRRGYTF.

This sequence joins TRBV29-1 and TRBJ2-7; TRBD1 is a possible D gene (5 bases). Germline V gene sequence: CDR1 SQVTM, CDR2 ANQGSEA. Trimming pared 6 bases from V and 7 bases from J, leaving 16 bases between. This CDR3 is built from 12 residues. The CDR3 loop is CSVGPEYSEQYF. The CDR3, as DNA: TGCAGCGTGGGGCCCGAGTACAGTGAGCAGTACTTC.

V is TRBV5-1 and J is TRBJ2-1; 12 bases fit TRBD2. Matching the DNA end better, TRBJ2-7 makes the J call doubtful. Per germline, CDR1 SGHRS and CDR2 YFSETQ. This CDR3 is 16 amino acids long. In DNA, the CDR3 is TGCGCCAGCAGCTCAGGACTAGCGGGGCCCTACAATGAGCAGTACTTC. This sequence encodes CASSSGLAGPYNEQYF.

This chain uses TRBV7-2 with TRBJ2-7, with D perhaps TRBD1 or TRBD2 (5 bases each). The CDR3 has 16 amino acids. Trimming stripped 2 bases from V and 6 bases from J, with 20 bases between. Germline CDR1 is SGHTA and CDR2 is FQGNSA. The CDR3 here is CASSLHVERGYREQYF. Here the CDR3 DNA reads TGTGCCAGCAGCTTACATGTTGAGAGGGGATATCGCGAGCAGTACTTC.

The chain uses TRBV12-3 or TRBV12-4 and TRBJ2-3; 11 bases align to TRBD2. The CDR3 consists of 15 residues. Germline trimming cut 6 bases from V and 8 bases from J; bases unmatched to any gene: 10. The CDR3 protein is CASRLSGGDPGTQYF. DNA of the CDR3: TGTGCCAGCAGACTTAGCGGGGGGGACCCCGGTACGCAGTATTTT.

The chain links TRBV5-1 to TRBJ2-5; D not certain. Trimming stripped 6 bases from V and 7 bases from J, with 22 bases between. The CDR3 runs 15 residues. Germline V lookup: CDR1 SGHRS, CDR2 YFSETQ. The chain's CDR3 is CASKHRRKDPGTQYF. CDR3 sequence (DNA): TGCGCCAGCAAGCACCGGCGGAAGGACCCGGGGACCCAGTACTTC.

The chain links TRBV5-1 to TRBJ1-5; D possibly corresponds to TRBD1 (6 bases). Germline loops: CDR1 SGHRS, CDR2 YFSETQ. V gave up 1 base and J gave up 5 bases, with 10 bases separating them. This CDR3 is built from 14 residues. In DNA form, the CDR3 reads TGCGCCAGCAGCTTGTGGGGGGCGGATCAGCCCCAGCATTTT. Protein: CASSLWGADQPQHF.

The table lists this clonotype with a count of one. This sequence joins TRBV20-1 and TRBJ2-2; 7 nucleotides line up with TRBD1. Germline lookup yields CDR1 DFQATT and CDR2 SNEGSKA (reference sequence). The CDR3 sequence is 12 residues long. Trimming at V came to 4 bases and at J to 4 bases, leaving 0 bases not matched to a gene. In DNA form, the CDR3 reads TGCAGTGCTAACAGGGGCACCGGGGAGCTGTTTTTT. This encodes CSANRGTGELFF.

The chain carries TRBV20-1 and TRBJ1-6, with D uncertain. CDR3 size: 14 residues. CDR1 is DFQATT and CDR2 is SNEGSKA in the germline V gene (reference sequence). The ends were cut back, 5 bases at V and 6 bases at J, with 14 bases in the middle. DNA for the CDR3: TGCAGTGCTCCCCCCGGGTCGCCTAATTCACCCCTCCACTTT. It translates to CSAPPGSPNSPLHF.

This clonotype was found a few times. The J gene is TRBJ2-5, the V gene TRBV20-1, with 11 positions matching TRBD2. This CDR3 is built from 17 residues. The V gene end was trimmed by 4 bases and the J gene end by 2 bases; junction bases not matched to a gene: 12. From germline, CDR1 is DFQATT and CDR2 SNEGSKA (reference sequence). CDR3 amino acids: CSATPWIAGGHQETQYF. DNA of the CDR3: TGCAGTGCTACTCCATGGATAGCGGGGGGGCATCAAGAGACCCAGTACTTC.

This clonotype came up a few times. The chain is built from TRBV6-1 and TRBJ2-7, with D tentatively TRBD2 (5 bases). This CDR3 comprises 15 residues. V lost 7 bases, J lost 7 bases, and 23 bases lay in between. Looked up from germline, CDR1 is MNHNS and CDR2 is SASEGT. Here the CDR3 DNA reads TGTGCCAGCAACCCACCGGGGTGGGGATTGAGAGAGCAGTACTTC. It codes for CASNPPGWGLREQYF.

The chain uses TRBV15 and TRBJ2-6; D call uncertain. In germline, CDR1 is LNHNV, CDR2 YYDKDF (reference sequence). V was shortened by 7 bases and J by 0 bases, with 13 bases between the two germline ends. CDR3 length: 16 residues. CDR3 DNA: TGTGCCACCACCGAACAGCCAAACTCTGGGGCCAACGTCCTGACTTTC. Translating gives CATTEQPNSGANVLTF.

The V call is TRBV6-6, the J call TRBJ2-7, with 7 bases identical to TRBD1. Germline V CDR1 and CDR2: MNHNY, SVGAGI (reference sequence). The CDR3 is made up of 12 amino acids. The V gene end was trimmed by 2 bases and the J gene end by 8 bases; junction bases not matched to a gene: 3. CDR3 amino acids: CASSYTGAQQYF. The CDR3 bases are TGTGCCAGCAGTTACACAGGGGCTCAGCAGTACTTC.

The chain is built from TRBV27 and TRBJ2-5; 9 bases are a match to TRBD1. CDR3 length: 14 amino acids. Trimming removed 3 bases from V and 5 bases from J; junction bases left unmatched: 4. CDR1 MNHEY and CDR2 SMNVEV come from the germline V gene (reference sequence). For the CDR3, the DNA is TGTGCCAGCAGTTTCAACAGGGGGCGCGAGACCCAGTACTTC. It encodes CASSFNRGRETQYF.

The table lists this clonotype with a few counts. The CDR3 region is CASSLPVGGSYNEQFF. CDR3 in DNA: TGCGCCAGCAGCTTGCCCGTGGGGGGCTCGTACAATGAGCAGTTCTTC. V and J are TRBV5-1 and TRBJ2-1, with D tentatively TRBD1 or TRBD2 (6 bases each). The CDR3 sequence is 16 residues long. Trimming took off 1 base at V and 4 bases at J, with 15 bases between the two ends. Germline-derived CDR1 and CDR2 are SGHRS and YFSETQ.

This rearrangement joins TRBV4-3 to TRBJ2-5; 8 nucleotides align to TRBD2. The J segment lost 5 bases and the V segment lost 8 bases, leaving 16 bases of the junction unmatched. Per the germline V gene, CDR1 is LGHNA and CDR2 is YSLEER. The CDR3 consists of 16 residues. The CDR3 region is CASCPGLVHPSETQYF. The CDR3 DNA follows: TGCGCCAGCTGTCCGGGACTAGTGCACCCCTCGGAGACCCAGTACTTC.

The chain combines TRBV5-6 with TRBJ2-5; TRBD1 matches at 7 bases. The last part of the DNA fits TRBJ2-7 better; the J call may be wrong. Germline values: CDR1 SGHDT, CDR2 YYEEEE. This CDR3 spans 13 amino acids. In DNA form, the CDR3 reads TGTGCCAGCAGCATTGGGACAGCGCCCGAGCAGTACTTC. Protein sequence: CASSIGTAPEQYF.

Only a few counts were recorded for this clonotype. The V and J genes are TRBV27 and TRBJ1-2, with D perhaps TRBD1 (5 bases). The CDR3 is made up of 14 amino acids. V was cut by 3 bases and J by 7 bases, with 15 bases left in between. Germline CDR1 MNHEY, CDR2 SMNVEV (reference sequence). CDR3 region: CASSFSGGYGGYTF. CDR3 nucleotides: TGTGCCAGCAGTTTCTCGGGGGGGTACGGTGGCTACACCTTC.

The chain carries TRBV11-2 and TRBJ2-5; D possibly matches TRBD1 or TRBD2 (5 bases each). V was trimmed by 3 bases and J by 11 bases, leaving 19 bases between them. The CDR3 sequence is 14 residues long. CDR1 and CDR2 from the germline V gene are SGHAT and FQNNGV. CDR3 in DNA: TGTGCCAGCAGCTTCACCGGGGCCTACAATGAGCAGTACTTC. Its protein is CASSFTGAYNEQYF.

In this sample, this clonotype turned up a few times. The chain has TRBV9 and TRBJ1-6, with a weak D call TRBD1 (5 bases). With 4 bases removed from V and 3 bases from J, the gap between germline ends came to 14 bases. CDR1 SGDLS and CDR2 YYNGEE come from the germline V gene. This CDR3 contains 16 residues. CDR3 sequence reads: CASSPRGELYNSPLHF. The CDR3 bases are TGTGCCAGCAGCCCAAGAGGGGAACTCTATAATTCACCCCTCCACTTT.

CDR3 nucleotides: TGCAGTGCTAGAGACAGGACAGGGAGCTCACCCCTCCACTTT. Translating gives CSARDRTGSSPLHF. The chain recombines TRBV20-1 with TRBJ1-6; 8 bases match TRBD1. From germline, CDR1 is DFQATT and CDR2 SNEGSKA (reference sequence). The CDR3 loop spans 14 amino acids. The V and J ends lost 0 bases and 10 bases, in that order; junction bases with no gene match: 5.

This clonotype was counted between two and nine times. This chain links TRBV14 with TRBJ1-4; weak D call: TRBD1 (5 bases). CDR3 length: 14 residues. Germline assignment: CDR1 SGHDN and CDR2 FVKESK. The V end was cut by 4 bases, the J end by 8 bases, with 14 bases between. This CDR3 reads CASSRSGTSEKLFF. CDR3 DNA sequence: TGTGCCAGCAGCCGGAGTGGGACGAGCGAAAAACTGTTTTTT. The whole variable domain, remainder taken from reference TRBV14 and TRBJ1-4, is EAGVTQFPSHSVIEKGQTVTLRCDPISGHDNLYWYRRVMGKEIKFLLHFVKESKQDESGMPNNRFLAERTGGTYSTLKVQPAELEDSGVYFCASSRSGTSEKLFFGSGTQLSVL.